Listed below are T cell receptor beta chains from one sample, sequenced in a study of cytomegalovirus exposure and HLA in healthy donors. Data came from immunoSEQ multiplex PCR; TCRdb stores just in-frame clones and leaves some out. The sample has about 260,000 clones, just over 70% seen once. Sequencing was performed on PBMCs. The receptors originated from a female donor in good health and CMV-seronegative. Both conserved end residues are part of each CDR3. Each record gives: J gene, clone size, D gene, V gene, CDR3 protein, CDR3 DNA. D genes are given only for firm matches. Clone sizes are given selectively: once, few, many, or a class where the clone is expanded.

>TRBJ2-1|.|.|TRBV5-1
CASSLDGIGWAGEQFF
TGCGCCAGCAGCTTGGATGGGATCGGTTGGGCGGGTGAGCAGTTCTTC
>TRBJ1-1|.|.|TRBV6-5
CASSSAATGDTEAFF
TGTGCCAGCAGTTCGGCCGCGACAGGCGACACTGAAGCTTTCTTT
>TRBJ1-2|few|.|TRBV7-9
CASSLGGVDGYTF
TGTGCCAGCAGCTTAGGAGGCGTGGATGGCTACACCTTC
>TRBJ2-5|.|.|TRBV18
CASTVSVGETQYF
TGTGCCAGCACAGTGTCGGTGGGAGAGACCCAGTACTTC
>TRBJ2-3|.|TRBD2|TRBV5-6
CASSLFNSGRTDTQYF
TGTGCCAGCAGCTTGTTTAATAGCGGGAGGACAGATACGCAGTATTTT
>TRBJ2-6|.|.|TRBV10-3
CAIQGSGANVLTF
TGTGCCATTCAGGGGTCTGGGGCCAACGTCCTGACTTTC
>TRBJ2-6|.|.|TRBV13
CASSLSGNVLTF
TGTGCCAGCAGCTTGTCGGGCAACGTCCTGACTTTC
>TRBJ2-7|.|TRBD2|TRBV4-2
CASSQELGLAGRTYEQYF
TGTGCCAGCAGCCAAGAGTTAGGACTAGCGGGAAGAACATACGAGCAGTACTTC
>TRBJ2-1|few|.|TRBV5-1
CASRSASSYNEQFF
TGCGCCAGCCGTTCAGCGAGCTCCTACAATGAGCAGTTCTTC
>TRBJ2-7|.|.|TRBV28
CASSTGWGGIPSYEQYF
TGTGCCAGCAGCACGGGGTGGGGCGGGATCCCCTCCTACGAGCAGTACTTC
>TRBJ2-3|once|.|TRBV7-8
CASSGQRGGTDTQYF
TGTGCCAGCAGCGGACAGAGGGGCGGCACAGATACGCAGTATTTT
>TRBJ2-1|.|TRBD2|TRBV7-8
CASSFKLADSYNEQFF
TGTGCCAGCAGCTTCAAACTAGCGGACTCCTACAATGAGCAGTTCTTC
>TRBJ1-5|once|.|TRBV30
CAWSSRSGQPQHF
TGTGCCTGGAGTAGCCGATCAGGTCAGCCCCAGCATTTT
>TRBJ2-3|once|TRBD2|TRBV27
CASSLVAGGLSPSTDTQYF
TGTGCCAGCAGTTTAGTAGCGGGGGGTCTCTCCCCAAGCACAGATACGCAGTATTTT
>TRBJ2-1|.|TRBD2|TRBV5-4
CASSLDLTSFSYNEQFF
TGTGCCAGCAGCTTAGACCTGACTAGCTTCTCCTACAATGAGCAGTTCTTC
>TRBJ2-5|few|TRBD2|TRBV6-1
CASSGLAGGPETQYF
TGTGCCAGCAGTGGACTAGCGGGAGGGCCGGAGACCCAGTACTTC
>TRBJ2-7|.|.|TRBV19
CASSRSGGGYEQYF
TGTGCCAGTAGCCGATCAGGAGGAGGATACGAGCAGTACTTC
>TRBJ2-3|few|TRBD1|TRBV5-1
CASSLFRDRGADTQYF
TGCGCCAGCAGCCTCTTTAGGGACAGGGGGGCAGATACGCAGTATTTT
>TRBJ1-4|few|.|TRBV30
CAWRSRGAQEKLFF
TGTGCCTGGAGGTCCAGGGGCGCCCAGGAAAAACTGTTTTTT
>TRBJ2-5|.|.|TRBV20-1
CSAQGLVEQYF
TGCAGTGCACAGGGCCTCGTGGAGCAGTACTTC
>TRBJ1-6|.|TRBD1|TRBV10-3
CAIRSGTDISPLHF
TGTGCCATCAGATCCGGGACAGACATTTCACCCCTCCACTTT
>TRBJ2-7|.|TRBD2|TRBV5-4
CASSLPGLASDEQYF
TGTGCCAGCAGCCTACCGGGACTAGCGTCCGACGAGCAGTACTTC
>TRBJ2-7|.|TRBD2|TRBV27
CASSTSGGMPSEQYF
TGTGCCAGCAGTACTAGCGGGGGGATGCCATCCGAGCAGTACTTC
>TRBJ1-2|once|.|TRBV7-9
CASSQSGTATNYGYTF
TGTGCCAGCAGCCAAAGCGGGACGGCCACTAACTATGGCTACACCTTC
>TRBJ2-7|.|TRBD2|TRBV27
CASSATSGNMYEQYF
TGTGCCAGCAGTGCAACTAGCGGGAATATGTACGAGCAGTACTTC